This paragraph reports one TCR beta chain. V was shortened by 2 bases and J by 4 bases, with 15 bases between the two germline ends. Germline loops: CDR1 SGHVS, CDR2 FQNEAQ. There are 16 residues in the CDR3. The data were taken from a study of blood T cell repertoires in COVID-19. Study overall: PBMCs, B-cell-depleted T cells, or T cells were the source of the cDNA or gDNA that made up the material.

The table came from immunoSEQ multiplex PCR; TCRdb's copy has only in-frame clones and leaves some out. This table has fewer than 250,000 clones, 85% to 90% appearing once. The source material was peripheral blood. This sequence was found in a man in his 60s with acute or convalescent COVID-19. The chain recombines TRBV7-8 with TRBJ1-5; D ambiguous. CDR3 DNA: TGTGCCAGCAGCTTACGGGGTGTGGCTGGGAATCAGCCCCAGCATTTT. Translating it yields CASSLRGVAGNQPQHF.